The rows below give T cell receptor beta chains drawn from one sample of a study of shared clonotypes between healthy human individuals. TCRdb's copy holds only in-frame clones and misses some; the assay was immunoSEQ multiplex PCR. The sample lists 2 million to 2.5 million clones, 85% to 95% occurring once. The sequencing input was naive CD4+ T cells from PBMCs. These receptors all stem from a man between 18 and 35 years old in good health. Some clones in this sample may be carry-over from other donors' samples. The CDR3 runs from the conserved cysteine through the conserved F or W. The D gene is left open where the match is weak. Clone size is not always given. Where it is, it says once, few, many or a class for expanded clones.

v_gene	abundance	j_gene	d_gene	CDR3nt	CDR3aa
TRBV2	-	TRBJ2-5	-	TGTGCCAAGGGGACTGGGAGACGGGAGACCCAGTACTTC	CAKGTGRRETQYF
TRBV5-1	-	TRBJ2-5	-	TGCGCCAGCAGCTTGGTTGGGCAAGAGACCCAGTACTTC	CASSLVGQETQYF
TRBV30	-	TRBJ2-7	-	TGTGCCTGGAGTAGACACGAGCAGTACTTC	CAWSRHEQYF
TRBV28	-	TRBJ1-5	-	TGTGCCAGCAGCGCACAAGGGCCCCAGCATTTT	CASSAQGPQHF
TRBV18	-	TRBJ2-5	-	TGTGCCAGCTCCCCTAAAGAGACCCAGTACTTC	CASSPKETQYF
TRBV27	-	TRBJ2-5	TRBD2	TGTGCCAGCAGTTCGGGACTAGCGGGAGTTGGAGGGGAGACCCAGTACTTC	CASSSGLAGVGGETQYF
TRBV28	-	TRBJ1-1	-	TGTGCCAGCAGTGTAGAGAACACTGAAGCTTTCTTT	CASSVENTEAFF
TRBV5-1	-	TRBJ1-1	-	TGCGCCAGCAGCTTGTCCATGGGGAACACTGAAGCTTTCTTT	CASSLSMGNTEAFF
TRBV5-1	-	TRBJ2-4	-	TGCGCCAGCAGCTTCCAGGGAATAGCCAAAAACATTCAGTACTTC	CASSFQGIAKNIQYF
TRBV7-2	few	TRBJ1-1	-	TGTGCCAGCAGCTTAGTAGGGGGGAACACTGAAGCTTTCTTT	CASSLVGGNTEAFF
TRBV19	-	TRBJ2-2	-	TGTGCCAGTACCGAACTAGGACAGAGAAGGTCCGGGGAGCTGTTTTTT	CASTELGQRRSGELFF
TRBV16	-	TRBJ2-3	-	TGTGCCAGCAGCCAAATAGCTGGATTCGCAGATACGCAGTATTTT	CASSQIAGFADTQYF
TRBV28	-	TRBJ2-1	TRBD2	TGTGCCAGCAGTTTATCGGGACTAGTCTCCTACAATGAGCAGTTCTTC	CASSLSGLVSYNEQFF
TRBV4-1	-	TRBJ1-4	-	TGCGCCAGCAGAGGGCAGGCGGCAACTAATGAAAAACTGTTTTTT	CASRGQAATNEKLFF
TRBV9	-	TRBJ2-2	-	TGTGCCAGCAGCGCCGAGTTGAGCACCGGGGAGCTGTTTTTT	CASSAELSTGELFF
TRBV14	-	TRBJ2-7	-	TGTGCCAGCAGCCAAGTTGGCAGCTACGAGCAGTACTTC	CASSQVGSYEQYF
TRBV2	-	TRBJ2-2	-	TGTGCCAGCAGTGAAAATAGTAGGCCCAGCGGGGAGCTGTTTTTT	CASSENSRPSGELFF
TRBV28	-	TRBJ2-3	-	TGTGCCAGCACCTTGAGAGATACGCAGTATTTT	CASTLRDTQYF
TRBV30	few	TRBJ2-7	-	TGTGCCCTCGCCTACTCCTACGAGCAGTACTTC	CALAYSYEQYF
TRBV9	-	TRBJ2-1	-	TGTGCCAGCAGCGCCAGGGGAGGGTCCTACAATGAGCAGTTCTTC	CASSARGGSYNEQFF
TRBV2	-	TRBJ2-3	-	TGTGCCAGCTACTACTCTGGAGATACGCAGTATTTT	CASYYSGDTQYF
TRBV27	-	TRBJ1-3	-	TGTGCCAGCAGTCCACCTGGGGCTGGAAACACCATATATTTT	CASSPPGAGNTIYF
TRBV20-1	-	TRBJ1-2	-	TGCAGTGCTAGCGGGGTCTATGGCTACACCTTC	CSASGVYGYTF
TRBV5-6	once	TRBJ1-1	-	TGTGCCAGCAGCGCACACCCGACCCCCGGCACTGAAGCTTTCTTT	CASSAHPTPGTEAFF
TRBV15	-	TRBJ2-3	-	TGTGCCACCAGCAGAGTCAGCCGCGGTGCAGATACGCAGTATTTT	CATSRVSRGADTQYF
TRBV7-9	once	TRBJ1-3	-	TGTGCCAGCAGCCACCGGTCCTTAAGCTCTGGAAACACCATATATTTT	CASSHRSLSSGNTIYF
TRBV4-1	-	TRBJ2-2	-	TGCGCCAGCAGCCAACCCCTCTCAACAGGGAACACCGGGGAGCTGTTTTTT	CASSQPLSTGNTGELFF
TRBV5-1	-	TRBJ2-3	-	TGCGCCAGCAGCCAAGGGACCACAGATACGCAGTATTTT	CASSQGTTDTQYF
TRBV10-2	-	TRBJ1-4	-	TGCGCCAGCAGTGGACGGAGCGGGGAAGCTGTTGAAAAACTGTTTTTT	CASSGRSGEAVEKLFF
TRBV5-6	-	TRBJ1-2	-	TGTGCCAGCAGCCGACAACGGGGACGGCGTATTAACTATGGCTACACCTTC	CASSRQRGRRINYGYTF
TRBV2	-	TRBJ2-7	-	TGTGCCAGCACCGAATGGGGCTACGAGCAGTACTTC	CASTEWGYEQYF
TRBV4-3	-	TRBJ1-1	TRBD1	TGCGCCAGCAGCCATGAACCGGGACAGGGGGGCACTGAAGCTTTCTTT	CASSHEPGQGGTEAFF
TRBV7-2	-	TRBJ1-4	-	TGTGCCAGCCCTTTACCCCCCGAGGAAAAACTGTTTTTT	CASPLPPEEKLFF
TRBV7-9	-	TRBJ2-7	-	TGTGCCAGCAGCGGGCAGGGAATGGAGCAGTACTTC	CASSGQGMEQYF
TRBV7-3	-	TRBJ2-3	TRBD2	TGTGCCAGCAGCTTGGGGCTAGCGGGAGGCGCAGATACGCAGTATTTT	CASSLGLAGGADTQYF
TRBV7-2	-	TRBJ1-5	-	TGTGCCAGCAGCCTTAGAGGCGGTAATCAGCCCCAGCATTTT	CASSLRGGNQPQHF
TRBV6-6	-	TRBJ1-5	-	TGTGCCAGCACCCTGGATGGGGGGATCAGCAATCAGCCCCAGCATTTT	CASTLDGGISNQPQHF
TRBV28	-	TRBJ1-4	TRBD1	TGTGCCAGCAGTGTACGACAGGGGGGACAACCTAATGAAAAACTGTTTTTT	CASSVRQGGQPNEKLFF
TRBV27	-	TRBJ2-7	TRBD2	TGTGCCAGCAGGTTAACCGGGACTAGCGGCCGGAGCTCCTACGAGCAGTACTTC	CASRLTGTSGRSSYEQYF
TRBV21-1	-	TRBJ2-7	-	TGTGCCAGCAGCAAAGGCCAGGGGACCTACGAGCAGTACTTC	CASSKGQGTYEQYF
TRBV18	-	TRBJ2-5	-	TGTGCCAGCTCACCATATAAAGAGACCCAGTACTTC	CASSPYKETQYF
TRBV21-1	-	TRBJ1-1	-	TGTGCCAGCAGCGGGCCCTCTCCGGGCAACACTGAAGCTTTCTTT	CASSGPSPGNTEAFF
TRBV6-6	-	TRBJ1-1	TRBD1	TGTGCCAGCAGAACAGGGGTCACTGAAGCTTTCTTT	CASRTGVTEAFF
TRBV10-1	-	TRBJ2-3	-	TGCGCCAGCAGTGTAGATCTAGATACGCAGTATTTT	CASSVDLDTQYF